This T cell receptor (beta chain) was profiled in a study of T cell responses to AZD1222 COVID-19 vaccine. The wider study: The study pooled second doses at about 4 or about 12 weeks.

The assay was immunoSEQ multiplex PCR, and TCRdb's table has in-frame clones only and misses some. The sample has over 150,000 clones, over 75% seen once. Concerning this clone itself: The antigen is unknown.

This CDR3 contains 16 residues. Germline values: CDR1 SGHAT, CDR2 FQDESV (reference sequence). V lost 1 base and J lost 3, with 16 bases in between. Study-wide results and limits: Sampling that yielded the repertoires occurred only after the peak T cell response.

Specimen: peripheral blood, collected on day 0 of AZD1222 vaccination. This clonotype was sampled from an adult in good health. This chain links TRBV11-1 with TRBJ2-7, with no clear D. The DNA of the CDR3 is TGTGCCAGCAGCTTAGAGGTCGGACGACTGGGCTACGAGCAGTACTTC. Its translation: CASSLEVGRLGYEQYF.